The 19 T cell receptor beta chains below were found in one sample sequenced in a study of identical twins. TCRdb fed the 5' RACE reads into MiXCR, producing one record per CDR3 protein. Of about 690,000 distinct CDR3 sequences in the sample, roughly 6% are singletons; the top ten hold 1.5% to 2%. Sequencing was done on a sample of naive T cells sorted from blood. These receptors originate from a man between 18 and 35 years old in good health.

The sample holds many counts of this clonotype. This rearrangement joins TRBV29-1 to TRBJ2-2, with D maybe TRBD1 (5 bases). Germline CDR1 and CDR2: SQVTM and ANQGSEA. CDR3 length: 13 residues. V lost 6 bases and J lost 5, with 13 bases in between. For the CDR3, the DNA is TGCAGCGTGGCTCCTTCAGGGACCGGGGAGCTGTTTTTT. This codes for CSVAPSGTGELFF.

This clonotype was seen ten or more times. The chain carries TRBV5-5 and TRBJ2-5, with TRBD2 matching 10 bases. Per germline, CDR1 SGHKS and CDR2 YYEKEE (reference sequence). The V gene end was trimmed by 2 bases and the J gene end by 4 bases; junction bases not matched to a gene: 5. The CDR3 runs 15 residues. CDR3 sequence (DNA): TGTGCCAGCAGCTTAGACGGACTAGCGGTAGAGACCCAGTACTTC. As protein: CASSLDGLAVETQYF.

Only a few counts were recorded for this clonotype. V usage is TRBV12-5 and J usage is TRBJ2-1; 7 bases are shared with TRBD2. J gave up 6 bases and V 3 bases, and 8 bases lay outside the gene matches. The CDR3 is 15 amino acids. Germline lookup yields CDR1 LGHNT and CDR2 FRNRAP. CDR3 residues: CASGLVERGFNEQFF. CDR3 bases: TGTGCTAGTGGTTTAGTGGAGCGGGGTTTCAATGAGCAGTTCTTC.

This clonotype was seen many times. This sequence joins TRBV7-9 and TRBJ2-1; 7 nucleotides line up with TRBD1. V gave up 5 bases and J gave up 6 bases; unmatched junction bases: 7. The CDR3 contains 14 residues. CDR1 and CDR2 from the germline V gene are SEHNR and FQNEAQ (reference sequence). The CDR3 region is CASSMGTVINEQFF. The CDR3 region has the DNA TGTGCCAGCAGCATGGGGACAGTTATCAATGAGCAGTTCTTC.

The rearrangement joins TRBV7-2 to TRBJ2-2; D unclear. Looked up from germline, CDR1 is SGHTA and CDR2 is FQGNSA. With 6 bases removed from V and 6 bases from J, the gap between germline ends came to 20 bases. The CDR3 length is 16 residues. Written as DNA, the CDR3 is TGTGCCAGCAGACCTACTTTTGGGTTGCCCCCCGGGGAGCTGTTTTTT. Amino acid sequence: CASRPTFGLPPGELFF.

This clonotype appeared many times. CDR3 coding DNA: TGTGCCAGCAGCGGCCTTCTGGGCACTGAAGCTTTCTTT. Its translation is CASSGLLGTEAFF. The chain carries TRBV9 and TRBJ1-1; D gene uncertain. This CDR3 has 13 residues. V was cut by 3 bases and J by 4 bases, with 10 bases left in between. Germline V lookup: CDR1 SGDLS, CDR2 YYNGEE. Looking up the rest from reference TRBV9 and TRBJ1-1 gives the full variable domain: DSGVTQTPKHLITATGQRVTLRCSPRSGDLSVYWYQQSLDQGLQFLIQYYNGEERAKGNILERFSAQQFPDLHSELNLSSLELGDSALYFCASSGLLGTEAFFGQGTRLTVV.

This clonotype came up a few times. The CDR3 nucleotides are TGTGCCAGCAGCCGGACAGAAATGAACACCGGGGAGCTGTTTTTT. Amino acids: CASSRTEMNTGELFF. The V call is TRBV9, the J call TRBJ2-2; TRBD1 might be the D (6 bases). V shed 4 bases and J shed 1 base, with 11 bases lying between them. This CDR3 has 15 residues. CDR1 SGDLS and CDR2 YYNGEE come from the germline V gene.

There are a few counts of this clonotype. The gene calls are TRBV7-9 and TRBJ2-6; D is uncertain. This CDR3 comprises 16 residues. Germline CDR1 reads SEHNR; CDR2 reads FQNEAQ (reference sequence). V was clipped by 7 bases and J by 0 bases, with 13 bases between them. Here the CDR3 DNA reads TGTGCCAGCATAGTGGCAGGCCACTCTGGGGCCAACGTCCTGACTTTC. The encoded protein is CASIVAGHSGANVLTF. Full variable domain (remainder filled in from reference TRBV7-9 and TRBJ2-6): DTGVSQNPRHKITKRGQNVTFRCDPISEHNRLYWYRQTLGQGPEFLTYFQNEAQLEKSRLLSDRFSAERPKGSFSTLEIQRTEQGDSAMYLCASIVAGHSGANVLTFGAGSRLTVL.

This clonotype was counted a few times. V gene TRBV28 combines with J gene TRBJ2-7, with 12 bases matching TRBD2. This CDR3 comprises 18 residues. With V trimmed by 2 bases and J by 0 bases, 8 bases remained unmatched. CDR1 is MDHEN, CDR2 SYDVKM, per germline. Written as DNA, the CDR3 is TGTGCCAGCAGTTTAACTAGCGGGAGGTCGGGAAGCTCCTACGAGCAGTACTTC. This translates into CASSLTSGRSGSSYEQYF.

The chain's CDR3 is CATSDPPGSGGELFF. As DNA, the CDR3 is TGTGCCACCAGTGATCCGCCGGGGTCGGGCGGGGAGCTGTTTTTT. The chain combines TRBV24-1 with TRBJ2-2, with D perhaps TRBD2 (5 bases). Germline-derived CDR1 and CDR2 are KGHDR and SFDVKD. This CDR3 is built from 15 residues. The ends were cut back, 3 bases at V and 7 bases at J, with 14 bases in the middle.

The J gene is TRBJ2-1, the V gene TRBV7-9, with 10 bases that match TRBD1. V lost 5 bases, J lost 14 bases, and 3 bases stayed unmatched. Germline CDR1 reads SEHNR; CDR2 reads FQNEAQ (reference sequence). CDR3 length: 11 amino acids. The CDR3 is CASSAGTGEFF. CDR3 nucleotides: TGTGCCAGCAGCGCCGGGACAGGGGAGTTCTTC. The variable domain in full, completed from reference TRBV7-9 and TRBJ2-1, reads DTGVSQNPRHKITKRGQNVTFRCDPISEHNRLYWYRQTLGQGPEFLTYFQNEAQLEKSRLLSDRFSAERPKGSFSTLEIQRTEQGDSAMYLCASSAGTGEFFGPGTRLTVL.

The CDR3 protein is CASSLVVERSYEQYF. As DNA, the CDR3 is TGTGCCAGCAGCTTAGTGGTAGAGAGGTCCTACGAGCAGTACTTC. The chain joins TRBV7-2 to TRBJ2-7; D gene uncertain. The germline V gene has CDR1 SGHTA and CDR2 FQGNSA. The V and J ends lost 1 base and 1 base respectively, with 11 bases between them. This CDR3 has 15 amino acids.

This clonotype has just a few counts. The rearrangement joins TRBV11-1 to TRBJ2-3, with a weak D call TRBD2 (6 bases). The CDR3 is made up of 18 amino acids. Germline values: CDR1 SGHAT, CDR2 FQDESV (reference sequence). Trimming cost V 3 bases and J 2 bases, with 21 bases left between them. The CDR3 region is CASSFRRSVGGTTDTQYF. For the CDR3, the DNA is TGTGCCAGCAGCTTCCGTCGATCGGTGGGGGGAACCACAGATACGCAGTATTTT.

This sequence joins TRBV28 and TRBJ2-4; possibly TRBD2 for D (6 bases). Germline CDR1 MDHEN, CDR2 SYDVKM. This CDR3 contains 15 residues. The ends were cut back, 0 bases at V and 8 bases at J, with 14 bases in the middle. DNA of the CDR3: TGTGCCAGCAGTTTATGGGGGGGAAGTGAGGACATTCAGTACTTC. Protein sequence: CASSLWGGSEDIQYF.

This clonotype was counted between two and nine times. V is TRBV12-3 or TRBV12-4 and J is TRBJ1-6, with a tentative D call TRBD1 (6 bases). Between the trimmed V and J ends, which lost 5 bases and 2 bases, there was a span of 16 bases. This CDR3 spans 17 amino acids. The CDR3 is CASSVIKQGTYNSPLHF. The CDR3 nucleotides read TGTGCCAGCAGTGTAATTAAACAGGGTACCTATAATTCACCCCTCCACTTT.

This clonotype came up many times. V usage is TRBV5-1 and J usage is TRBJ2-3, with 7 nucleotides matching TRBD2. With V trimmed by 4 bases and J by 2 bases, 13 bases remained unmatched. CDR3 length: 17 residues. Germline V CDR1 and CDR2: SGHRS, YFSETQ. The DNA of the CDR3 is TGCGCCAGCAGCCAGGAGGGACTAAGGGACCTCACAGATACGCAGTATTTT. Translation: CASSQEGLRDLTDTQYF.

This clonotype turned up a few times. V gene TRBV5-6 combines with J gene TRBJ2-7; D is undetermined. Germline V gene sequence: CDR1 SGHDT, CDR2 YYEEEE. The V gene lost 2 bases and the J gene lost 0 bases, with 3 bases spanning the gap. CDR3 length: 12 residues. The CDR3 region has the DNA TGTGCCAGCAGCTTTGTCTCCTACGAGCAGTACTTC. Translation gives CASSFVSYEQYF.

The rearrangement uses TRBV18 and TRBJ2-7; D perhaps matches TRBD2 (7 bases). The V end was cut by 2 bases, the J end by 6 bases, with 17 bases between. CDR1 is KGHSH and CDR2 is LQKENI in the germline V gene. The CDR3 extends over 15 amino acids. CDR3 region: CASSPVGAGVSEQYF. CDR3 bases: TGTGCCAGCTCACCAGTGGGGGCGGGAGTATCCGAGCAGTACTTC.

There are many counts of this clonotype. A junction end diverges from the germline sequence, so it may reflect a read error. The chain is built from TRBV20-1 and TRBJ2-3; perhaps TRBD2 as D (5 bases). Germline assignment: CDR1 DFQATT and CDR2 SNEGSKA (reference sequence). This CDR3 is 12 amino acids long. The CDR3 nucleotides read TGCAGTGTCAGGATAGTGGGAGATGCGCAGTATTTT. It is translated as CSVRIVGDAQYF.